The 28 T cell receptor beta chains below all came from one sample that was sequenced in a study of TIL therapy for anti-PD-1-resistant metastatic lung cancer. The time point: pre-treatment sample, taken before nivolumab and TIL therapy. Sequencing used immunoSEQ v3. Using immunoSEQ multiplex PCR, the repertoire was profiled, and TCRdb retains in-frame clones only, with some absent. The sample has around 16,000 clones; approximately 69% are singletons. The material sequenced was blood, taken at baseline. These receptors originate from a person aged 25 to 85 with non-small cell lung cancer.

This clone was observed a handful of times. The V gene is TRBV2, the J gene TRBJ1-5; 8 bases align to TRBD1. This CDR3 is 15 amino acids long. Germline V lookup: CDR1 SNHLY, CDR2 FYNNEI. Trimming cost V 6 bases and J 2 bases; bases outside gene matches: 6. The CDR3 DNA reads TGTGCCAGCAGCGTCGAGACAGGGGGCAATCAGCCCCAGCATTTT. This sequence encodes CASSVETGGNQPQHF.

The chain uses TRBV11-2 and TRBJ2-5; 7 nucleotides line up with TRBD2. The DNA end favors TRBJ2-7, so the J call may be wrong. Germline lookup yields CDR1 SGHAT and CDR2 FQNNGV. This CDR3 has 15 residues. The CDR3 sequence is CASSLSLALSYEQYF. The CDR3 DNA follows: TGTGCCAGCAGCTTATCACTAGCGCTCTCCTACGAGCAGTACTTC.

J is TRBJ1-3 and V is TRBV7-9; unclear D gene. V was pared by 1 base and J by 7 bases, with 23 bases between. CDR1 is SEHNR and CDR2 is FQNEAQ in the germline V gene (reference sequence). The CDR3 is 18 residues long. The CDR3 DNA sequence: TGTGCCAGCAGCTTAGGGGATCGTGGGGAAGAGAATGGGAACACCATATATTTT. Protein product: CASSLGDRGEENGNTIYF.

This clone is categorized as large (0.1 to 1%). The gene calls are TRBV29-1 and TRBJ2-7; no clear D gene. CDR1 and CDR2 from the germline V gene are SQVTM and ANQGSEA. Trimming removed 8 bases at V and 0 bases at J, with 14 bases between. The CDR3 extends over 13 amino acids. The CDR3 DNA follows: TGCAGCTCCCTGGGGATAGACTCCTACGAGCAGTACTTC. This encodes CSSLGIDSYEQYF.

CDR3 in DNA: TGTGCCAGTAGTATAGGTTCTAGCGGGGGCACAGATACGCAGTATTTT. Encoded protein: CASSIGSSGGTDTQYF. The chain has TRBV19 and TRBJ2-3; TRBD2 matches 9 bases. This CDR3 region has 16 residues. The germline V gene encodes CDR1 LNHDA and CDR2 SQIVND (reference sequence). Trimming at V came to 1 base and at J to 1 base, leaving 3 bases not matched to a gene.

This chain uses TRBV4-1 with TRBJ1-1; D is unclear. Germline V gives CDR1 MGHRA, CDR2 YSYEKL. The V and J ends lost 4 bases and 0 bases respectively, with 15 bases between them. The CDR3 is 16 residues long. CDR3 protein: CASSPMGRTMNTEAFF. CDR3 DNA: TGCGCCAGCAGCCCCATGGGCAGGACCATGAACACTGAAGCTTTCTTT.

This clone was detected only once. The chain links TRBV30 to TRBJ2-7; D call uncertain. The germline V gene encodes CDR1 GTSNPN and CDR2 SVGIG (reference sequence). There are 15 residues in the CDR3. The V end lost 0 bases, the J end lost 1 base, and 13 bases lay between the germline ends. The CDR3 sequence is CAWSVTAAFSYEQYF. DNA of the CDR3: TGTGCCTGGAGTGTAACGGCAGCCTTTTCCTACGAGCAGTACTTC.

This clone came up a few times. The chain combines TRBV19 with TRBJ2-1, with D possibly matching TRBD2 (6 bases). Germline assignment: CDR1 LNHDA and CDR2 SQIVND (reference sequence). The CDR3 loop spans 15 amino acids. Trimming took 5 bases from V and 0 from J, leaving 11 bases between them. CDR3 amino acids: CASSVLASSYNEQFF. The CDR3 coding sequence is TGTGCCAGTAGTGTTCTAGCGTCCTCCTACAATGAGCAGTTCTTC.

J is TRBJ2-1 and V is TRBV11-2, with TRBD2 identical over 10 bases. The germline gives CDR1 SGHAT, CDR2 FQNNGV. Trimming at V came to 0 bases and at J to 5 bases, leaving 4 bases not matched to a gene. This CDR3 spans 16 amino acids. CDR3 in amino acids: CASSLDLAGANNEQFF. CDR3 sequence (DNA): TGTGCCAGCAGCTTAGATCTAGCGGGGGCCAACAATGAGCAGTTCTTC.

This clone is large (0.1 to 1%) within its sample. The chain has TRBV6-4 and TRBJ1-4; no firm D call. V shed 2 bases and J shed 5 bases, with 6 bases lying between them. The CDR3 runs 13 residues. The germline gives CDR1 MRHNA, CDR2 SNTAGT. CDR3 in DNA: TGTGCCAGCAGTGACCGGCCGAATGAAAAACTGTTTTTT. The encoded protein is CASSDRPNEKLFF.

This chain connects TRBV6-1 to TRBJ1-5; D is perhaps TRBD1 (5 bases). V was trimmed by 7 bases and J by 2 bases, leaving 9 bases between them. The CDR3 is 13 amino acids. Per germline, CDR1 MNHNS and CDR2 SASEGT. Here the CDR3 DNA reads TGTGCCAGCAATCTACAGGGCAATCAGCCCCAGCATTTT. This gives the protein CASNLQGNQPQHF.

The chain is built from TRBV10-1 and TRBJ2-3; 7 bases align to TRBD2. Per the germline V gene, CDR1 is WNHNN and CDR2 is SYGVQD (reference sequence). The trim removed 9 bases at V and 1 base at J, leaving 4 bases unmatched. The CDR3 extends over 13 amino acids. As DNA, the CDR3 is TGCGCCAGGGGGGAGGGCCGCACAGATACGCAGTATTTT. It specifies CARGEGRTDTQYF.

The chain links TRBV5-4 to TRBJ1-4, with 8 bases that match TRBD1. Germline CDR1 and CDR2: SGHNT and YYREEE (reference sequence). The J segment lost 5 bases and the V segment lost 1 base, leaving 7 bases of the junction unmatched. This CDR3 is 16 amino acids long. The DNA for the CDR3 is TGTGCCAGCAGCTTGCTTTTGAGACAGGGGAATGAAAAACTGTTTTTT. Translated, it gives CASSLLLRQGNEKLFF.

In nucleotides, the CDR3 is TGTGCCAGCAGTCGACAGCCTGGGACTGAAGCTTTCTTT. Encoded protein: CASSRQPGTEAFF. This chain joins TRBV27 and TRBJ1-1, with D maybe TRBD1 (5 bases). Per the germline V gene, CDR1 is MNHEY and CDR2 is SMNVEV (reference sequence). The CDR3 runs 13 residues. Trimming left V 5 bases short and J 5 bases short, with 12 bases between.

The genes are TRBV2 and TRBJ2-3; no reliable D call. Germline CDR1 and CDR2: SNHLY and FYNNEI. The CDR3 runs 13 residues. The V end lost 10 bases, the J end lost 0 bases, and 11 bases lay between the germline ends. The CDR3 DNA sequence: TGTGCCATACTCGCCTCTAGCACAGATACGCAGTATTTT. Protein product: CAILASSTDTQYF.

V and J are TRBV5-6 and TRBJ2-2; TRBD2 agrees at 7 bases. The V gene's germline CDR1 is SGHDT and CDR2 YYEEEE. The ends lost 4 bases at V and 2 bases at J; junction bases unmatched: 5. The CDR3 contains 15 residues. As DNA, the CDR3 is TGTGCCAGCAGCCCCCGGGACTATAACACCGGGGAGCTGTTTTTT. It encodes CASSPRDYNTGELFF.

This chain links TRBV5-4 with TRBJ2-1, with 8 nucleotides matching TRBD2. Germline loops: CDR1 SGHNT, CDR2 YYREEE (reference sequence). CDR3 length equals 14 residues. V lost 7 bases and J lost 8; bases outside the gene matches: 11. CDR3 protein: CASHLAGASYEQFF. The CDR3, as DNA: TGTGCCAGCCATCTAGCGGGCGCTTCCTATGAGCAGTTCTTC.

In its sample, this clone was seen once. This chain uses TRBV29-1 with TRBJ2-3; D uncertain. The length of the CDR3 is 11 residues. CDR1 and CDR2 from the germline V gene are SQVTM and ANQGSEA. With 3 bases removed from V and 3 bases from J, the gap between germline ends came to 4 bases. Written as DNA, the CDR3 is TGCAGCGTTGAGGGGACAGATACGCAGTATTTT. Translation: CSVEGTDTQYF.

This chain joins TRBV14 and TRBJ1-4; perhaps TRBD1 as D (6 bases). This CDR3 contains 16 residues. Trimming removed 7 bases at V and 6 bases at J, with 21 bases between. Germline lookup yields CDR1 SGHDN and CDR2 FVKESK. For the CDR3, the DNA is TGTGCCAGCAACTCCGGCTCCAGGGGAATGGATGAAAAACTGTTTTTT. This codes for CASNSGSRGMDEKLFF.

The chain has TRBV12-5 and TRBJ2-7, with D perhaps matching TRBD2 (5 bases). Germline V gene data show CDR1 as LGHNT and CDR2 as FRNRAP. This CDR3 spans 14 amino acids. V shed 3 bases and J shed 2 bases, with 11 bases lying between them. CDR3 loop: CASGLEGSTYEQYF. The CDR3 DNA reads TGTGCTAGTGGTTTAGAAGGGAGTACCTACGAGCAGTACTTC.

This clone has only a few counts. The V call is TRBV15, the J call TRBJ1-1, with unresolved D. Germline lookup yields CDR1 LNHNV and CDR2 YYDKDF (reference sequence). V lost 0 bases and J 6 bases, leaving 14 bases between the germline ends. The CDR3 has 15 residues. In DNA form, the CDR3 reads TGTGCCACCAGCAGAGATCCGGCGGGAGGGTCTGAAGCTTTCTTT. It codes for CATSRDPAGGSEAFF.

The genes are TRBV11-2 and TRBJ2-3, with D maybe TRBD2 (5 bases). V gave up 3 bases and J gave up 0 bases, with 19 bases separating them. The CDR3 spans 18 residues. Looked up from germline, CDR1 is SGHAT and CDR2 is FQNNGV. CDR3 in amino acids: CASSFVPTSASSTDTQYF. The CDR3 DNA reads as TGTGCCAGCAGCTTTGTCCCCACTAGTGCATCTAGCACAGATACGCAGTATTTT.

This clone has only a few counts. CDR3 DNA: TGTGCCAGCATACCGGACAGGGTGGGAGAGACCCAGTACTTC. Protein: CASIPDRVGETQYF. The chain joins TRBV2 to TRBJ2-5, with 8 bases lining up with TRBD1. Germline lookup yields CDR1 SNHLY and CDR2 FYNNEI. The CDR3 is 14 amino acids. V lost 7 bases, J lost 4 bases, and 8 bases stayed unmatched.

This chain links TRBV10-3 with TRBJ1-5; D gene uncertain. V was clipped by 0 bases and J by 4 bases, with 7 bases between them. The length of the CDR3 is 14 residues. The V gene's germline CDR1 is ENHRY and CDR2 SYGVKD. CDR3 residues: CAISESNVNQPQHF. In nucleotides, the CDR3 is TGTGCCATCAGTGAGTCAAATGTGAATCAGCCCCAGCATTTT.

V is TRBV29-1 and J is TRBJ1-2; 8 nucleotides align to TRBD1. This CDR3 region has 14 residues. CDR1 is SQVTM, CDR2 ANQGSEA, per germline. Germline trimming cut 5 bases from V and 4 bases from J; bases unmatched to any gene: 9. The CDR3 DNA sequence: TGCAGCGTTAGTTCGGGGACAGGTTCCTATGGCTACACCTTC. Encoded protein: CSVSSGTGSYGYTF.

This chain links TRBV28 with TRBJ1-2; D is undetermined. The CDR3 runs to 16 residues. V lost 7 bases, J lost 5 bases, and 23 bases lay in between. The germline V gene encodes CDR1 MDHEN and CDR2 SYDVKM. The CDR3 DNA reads TGTGCCAGCATCCCTTACTCGGGTGGGAGGAGTTATGGCTACACCTTC. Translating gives CASIPYSGGRSYGYTF.

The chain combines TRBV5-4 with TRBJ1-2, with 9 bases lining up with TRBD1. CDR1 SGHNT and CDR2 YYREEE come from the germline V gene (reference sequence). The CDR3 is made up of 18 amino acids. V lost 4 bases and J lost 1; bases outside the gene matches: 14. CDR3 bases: TGTGCCAGCAGCCGACCCGGGACAGGGTATTCTAATAACTATGGCTACACCTTC. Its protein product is CASSRPGTGYSNNYGYTF.

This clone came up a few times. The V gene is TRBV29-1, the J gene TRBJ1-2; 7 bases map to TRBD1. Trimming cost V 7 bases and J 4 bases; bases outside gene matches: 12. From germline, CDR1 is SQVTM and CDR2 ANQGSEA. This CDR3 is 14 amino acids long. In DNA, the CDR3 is TGCAGCGCCGCGACAGGGAGAGATGCCTATGGCTACACCTTC. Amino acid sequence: CSAATGRDAYGYTF. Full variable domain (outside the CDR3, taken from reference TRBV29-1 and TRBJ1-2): SAVISQKPSRDICQRGTSLTIQCQVDSQVTMMFWYRQQPGQSLTLIATANQGSEATYESGFVIDKFPISRPNLTFSTLTVSNMSPEDSSIYLCSAATGRDAYGYTFGSGTRLTVV.